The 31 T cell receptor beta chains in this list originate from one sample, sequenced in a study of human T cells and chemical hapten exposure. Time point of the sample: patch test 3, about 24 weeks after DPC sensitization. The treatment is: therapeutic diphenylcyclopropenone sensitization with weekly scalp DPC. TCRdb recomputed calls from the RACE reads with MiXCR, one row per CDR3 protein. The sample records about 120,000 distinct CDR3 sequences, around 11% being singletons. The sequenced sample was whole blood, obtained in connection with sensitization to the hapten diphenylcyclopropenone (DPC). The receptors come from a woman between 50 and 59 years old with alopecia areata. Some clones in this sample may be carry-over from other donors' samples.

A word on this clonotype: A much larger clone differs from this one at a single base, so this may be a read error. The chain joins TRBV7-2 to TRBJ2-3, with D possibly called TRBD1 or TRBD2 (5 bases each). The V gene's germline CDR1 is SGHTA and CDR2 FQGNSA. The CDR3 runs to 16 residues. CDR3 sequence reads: CASSLGFGTTTDMQYF. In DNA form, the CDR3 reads TGTGCCAGCAGCTTAGGATTTGGGACCACCACAGATATGCAGTATTTT.

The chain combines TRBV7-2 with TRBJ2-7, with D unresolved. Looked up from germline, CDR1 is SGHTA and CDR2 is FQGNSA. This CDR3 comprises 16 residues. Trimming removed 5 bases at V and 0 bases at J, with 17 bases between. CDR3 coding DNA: TGTGCCAGCAGCCCCTACTGGGTCCTAAGCTCCTACGAGCAGTACTTC. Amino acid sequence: CASSPYWVLSSYEQYF.

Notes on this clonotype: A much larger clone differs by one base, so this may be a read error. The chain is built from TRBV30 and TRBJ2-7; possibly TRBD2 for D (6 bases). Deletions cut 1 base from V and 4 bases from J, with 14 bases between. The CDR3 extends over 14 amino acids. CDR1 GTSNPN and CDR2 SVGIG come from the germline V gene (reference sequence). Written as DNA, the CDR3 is TGTGCCTGGAGTGGTGCGGGAACTAGGTACGAGCAGTACTTC. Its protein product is CAWSGAGTRYEQYF.

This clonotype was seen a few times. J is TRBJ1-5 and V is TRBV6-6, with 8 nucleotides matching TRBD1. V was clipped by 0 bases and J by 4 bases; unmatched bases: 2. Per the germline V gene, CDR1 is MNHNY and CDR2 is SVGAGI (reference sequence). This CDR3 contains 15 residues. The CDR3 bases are TGTGCCAGCAGTTACTCGGGACAGGCTAATCAGCCCCAGCATTTT. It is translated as CASSYSGQANQPQHF.

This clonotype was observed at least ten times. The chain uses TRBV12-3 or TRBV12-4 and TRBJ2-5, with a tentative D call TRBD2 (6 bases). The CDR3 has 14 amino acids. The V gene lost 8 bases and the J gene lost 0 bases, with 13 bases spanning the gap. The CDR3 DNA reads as TGTGCCAGCGGACCTAGCGTTGACCAAGAGACCCAGTACTTC. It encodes CASGPSVDQETQYF.

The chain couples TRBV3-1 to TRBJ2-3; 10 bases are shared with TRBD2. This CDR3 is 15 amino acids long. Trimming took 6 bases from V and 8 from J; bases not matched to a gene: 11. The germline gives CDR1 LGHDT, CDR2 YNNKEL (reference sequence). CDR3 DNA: TGTGCCAGCAGACGTGAGCGGGAGGGGCTAGGTACGCAGTATTTT. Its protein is CASRREREGLGTQYF.

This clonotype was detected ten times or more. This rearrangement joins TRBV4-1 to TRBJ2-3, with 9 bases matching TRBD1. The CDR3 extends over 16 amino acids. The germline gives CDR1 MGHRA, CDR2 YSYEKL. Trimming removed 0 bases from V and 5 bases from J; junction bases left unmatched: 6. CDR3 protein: CASSQDSGQGGDTQYF. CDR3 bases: TGCGCCAGCAGCCAAGATTCGGGACAGGGTGGAGATACGCAGTATTTT.

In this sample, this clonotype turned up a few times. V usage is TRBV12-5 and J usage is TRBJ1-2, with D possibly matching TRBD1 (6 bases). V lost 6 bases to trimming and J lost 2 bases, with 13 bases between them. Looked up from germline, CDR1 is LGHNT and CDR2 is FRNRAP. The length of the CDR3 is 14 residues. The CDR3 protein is CASGPDRLNYGYTF. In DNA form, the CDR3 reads TGTGCTAGTGGCCCAGACAGGCTAAACTATGGCTACACCTTC.

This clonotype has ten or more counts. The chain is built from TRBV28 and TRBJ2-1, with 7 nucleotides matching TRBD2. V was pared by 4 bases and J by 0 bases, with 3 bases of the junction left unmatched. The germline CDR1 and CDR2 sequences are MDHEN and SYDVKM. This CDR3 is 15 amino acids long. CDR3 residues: CASSWGLSSYNEQFF. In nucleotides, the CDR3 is TGTGCCAGCAGTTGGGGACTATCCTCCTACAATGAGCAGTTCTTC.

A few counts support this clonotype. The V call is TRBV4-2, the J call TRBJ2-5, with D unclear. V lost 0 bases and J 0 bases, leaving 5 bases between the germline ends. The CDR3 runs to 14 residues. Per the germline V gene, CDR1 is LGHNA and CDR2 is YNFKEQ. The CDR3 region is CASSQDLYQETQYF. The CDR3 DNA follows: TGTGCCAGCAGCCAAGACCTGTACCAAGAGACCCAGTACTTC.

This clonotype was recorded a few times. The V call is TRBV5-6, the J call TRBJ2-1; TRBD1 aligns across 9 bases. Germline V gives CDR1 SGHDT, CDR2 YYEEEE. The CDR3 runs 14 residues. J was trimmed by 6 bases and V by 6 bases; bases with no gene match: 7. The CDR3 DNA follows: TGTGCCAGCACCGCCGGGACAGGGATCAATGAGCAGTTCTTC. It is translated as CASTAGTGINEQFF.

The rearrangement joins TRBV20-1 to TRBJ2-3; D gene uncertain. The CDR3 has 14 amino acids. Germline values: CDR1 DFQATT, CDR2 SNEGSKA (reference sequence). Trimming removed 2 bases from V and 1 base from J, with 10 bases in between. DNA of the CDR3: TGCAGTGCTAGACCCTTTAGTGGCACAGATACGCAGTATTTT. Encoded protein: CSARPFSGTDTQYF.

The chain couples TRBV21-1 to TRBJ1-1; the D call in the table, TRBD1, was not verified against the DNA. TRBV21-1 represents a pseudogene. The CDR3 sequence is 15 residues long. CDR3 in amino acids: CASSSRDRGGTEAFF. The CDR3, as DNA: TGTGCCAGCAGCAGTAGGGACAGGGGAGGGACTGAAGCTTTCTTT.

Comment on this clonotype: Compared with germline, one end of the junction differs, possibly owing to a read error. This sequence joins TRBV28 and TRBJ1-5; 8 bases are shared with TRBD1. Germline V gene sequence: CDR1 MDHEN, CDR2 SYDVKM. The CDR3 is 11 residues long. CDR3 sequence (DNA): TGTGCCAGCAGCACGGACAGGGCCCAGCGTTTT. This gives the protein CASSTDRAQRF.

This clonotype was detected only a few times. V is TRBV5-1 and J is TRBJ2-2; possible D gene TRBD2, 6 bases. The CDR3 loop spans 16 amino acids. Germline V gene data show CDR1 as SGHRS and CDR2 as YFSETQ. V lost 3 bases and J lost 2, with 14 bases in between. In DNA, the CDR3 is TGCGCCAGCAGCTACTCCGGGACTCTAAACACCGGGGAGCTGTTTTTT. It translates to CASSYSGTLNTGELFF.

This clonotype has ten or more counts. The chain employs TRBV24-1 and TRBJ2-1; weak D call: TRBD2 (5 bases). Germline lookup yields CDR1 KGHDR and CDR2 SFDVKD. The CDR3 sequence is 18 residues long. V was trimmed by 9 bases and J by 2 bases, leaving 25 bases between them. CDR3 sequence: CATARSGSITSTYNEQFF. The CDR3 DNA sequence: TGTGCCACCGCTCGGAGCGGTAGCATAACTTCAACCTACAATGAGCAGTTCTTC.

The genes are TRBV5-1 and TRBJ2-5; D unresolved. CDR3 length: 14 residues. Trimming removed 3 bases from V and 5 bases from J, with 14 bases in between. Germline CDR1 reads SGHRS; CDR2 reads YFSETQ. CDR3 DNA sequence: TGCGCCAGCAGCTCCCTGCCCCGGGCGGAGACCCAGTACTTC. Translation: CASSSLPRAETQYF.

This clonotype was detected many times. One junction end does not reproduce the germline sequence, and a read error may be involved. The CDR3: CSVEQAGGPGVRIF. In DNA form, the CDR3 reads TGCAGCGTTGAGCAAGCGGGAGGGCCGGGGGTGAGGATCTTC. The V call is TRBV29-1, the J call TRBJ2-1; 10 bases map to TRBD2. CDR1 is SQVTM and CDR2 is ANQGSEA in the germline V gene. CDR3 length equals 14 residues.

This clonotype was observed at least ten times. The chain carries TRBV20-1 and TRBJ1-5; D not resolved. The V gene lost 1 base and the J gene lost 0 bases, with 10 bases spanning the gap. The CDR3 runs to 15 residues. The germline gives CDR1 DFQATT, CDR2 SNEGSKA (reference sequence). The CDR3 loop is CSARGQRNSNQPQHF. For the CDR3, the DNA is TGCAGTGCTAGAGGGCAGAGAAATAGCAATCAGCCCCAGCATTTT.

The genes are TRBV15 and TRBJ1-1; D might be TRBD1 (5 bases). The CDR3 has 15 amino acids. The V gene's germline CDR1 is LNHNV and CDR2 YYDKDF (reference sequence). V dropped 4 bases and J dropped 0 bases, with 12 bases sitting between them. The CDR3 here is CATSIEGTMNTEAFF. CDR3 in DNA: TGTGCCACCAGCATCGAGGGGACCATGAACACTGAAGCTTTCTTT.

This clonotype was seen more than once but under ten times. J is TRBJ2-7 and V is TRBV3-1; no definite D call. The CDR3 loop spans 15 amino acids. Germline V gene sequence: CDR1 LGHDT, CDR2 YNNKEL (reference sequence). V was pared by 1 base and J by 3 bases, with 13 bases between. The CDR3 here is CASSQGTGIRYEQYF. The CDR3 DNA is TGTGCCAGCAGCCAAGGAACCGGTATCCGCTACGAGCAGTACTTC.

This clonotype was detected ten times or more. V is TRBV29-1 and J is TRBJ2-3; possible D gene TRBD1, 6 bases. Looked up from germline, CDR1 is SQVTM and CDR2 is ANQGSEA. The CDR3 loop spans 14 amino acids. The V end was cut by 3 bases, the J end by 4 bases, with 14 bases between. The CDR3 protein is CSVERDTSPDTQYF. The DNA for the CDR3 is TGCAGCGTTGAGAGGGACACCTCCCCAGATACGCAGTATTTT.

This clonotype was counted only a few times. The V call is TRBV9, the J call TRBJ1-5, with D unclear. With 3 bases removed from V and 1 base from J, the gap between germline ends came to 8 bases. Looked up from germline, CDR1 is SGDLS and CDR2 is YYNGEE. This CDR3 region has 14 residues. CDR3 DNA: TGTGCCAGCAGCGCGGACGGAAGCAATCAGCCCCAGCATTTT. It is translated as CASSADGSNQPQHF.

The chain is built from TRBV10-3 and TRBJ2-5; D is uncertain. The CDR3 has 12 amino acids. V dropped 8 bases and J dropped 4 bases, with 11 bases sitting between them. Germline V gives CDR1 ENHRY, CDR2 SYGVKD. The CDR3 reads CAIAVAVETQYF. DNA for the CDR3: TGTGCCATCGCGGTGGCGGTAGAGACCCAGTACTTC.

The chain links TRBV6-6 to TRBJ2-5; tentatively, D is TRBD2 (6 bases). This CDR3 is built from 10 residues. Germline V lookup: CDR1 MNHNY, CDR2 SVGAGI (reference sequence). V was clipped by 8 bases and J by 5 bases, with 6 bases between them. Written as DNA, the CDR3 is TGTGCCAGCCTAGCGGAGACCCAGTACTTC. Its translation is CASLAETQYF.

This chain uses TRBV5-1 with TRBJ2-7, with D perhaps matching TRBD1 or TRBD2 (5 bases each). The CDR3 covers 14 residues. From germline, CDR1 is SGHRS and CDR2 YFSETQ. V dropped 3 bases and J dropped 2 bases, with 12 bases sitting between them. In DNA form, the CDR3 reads TGCGCCAGCAGCTCAGGGACCCTGGCCTACGAGCAGTACTTC. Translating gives CASSSGTLAYEQYF.

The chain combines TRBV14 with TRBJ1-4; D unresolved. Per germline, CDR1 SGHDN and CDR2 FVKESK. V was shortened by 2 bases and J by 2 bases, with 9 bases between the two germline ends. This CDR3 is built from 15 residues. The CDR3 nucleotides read TGTGCCAGCAGCCAAATCACCCTTACTAATGAAAAACTGTTTTTT. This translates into CASSQITLTNEKLFF.

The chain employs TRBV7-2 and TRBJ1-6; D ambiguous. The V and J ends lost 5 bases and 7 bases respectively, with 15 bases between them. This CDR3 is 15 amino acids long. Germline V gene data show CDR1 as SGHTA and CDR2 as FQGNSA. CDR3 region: CASSRDRGANSPLHF. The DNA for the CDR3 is TGTGCCAGCAGCCGAGACCGAGGCGCAAATTCACCCCTCCACTTT. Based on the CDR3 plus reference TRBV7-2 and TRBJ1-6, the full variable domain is GAGVSQSPSNKVTEKGKDVELRCDPISGHTALYWYRQSLGQGLEFLIYFQGNSAPDKSGLPSDRFSAERTGGSVSTLTIQRTQQEDSAVYLCASSRDRGANSPLHFGNGTRLTVT.

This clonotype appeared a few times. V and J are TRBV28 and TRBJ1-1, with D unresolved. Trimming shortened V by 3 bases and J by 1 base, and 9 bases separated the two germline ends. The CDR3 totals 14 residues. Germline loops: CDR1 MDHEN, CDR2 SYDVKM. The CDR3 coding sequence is TGTGCCAGCAGTTTTTATGCAGGGAACACTGAAGCTTTCTTT. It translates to CASSFYAGNTEAFF.

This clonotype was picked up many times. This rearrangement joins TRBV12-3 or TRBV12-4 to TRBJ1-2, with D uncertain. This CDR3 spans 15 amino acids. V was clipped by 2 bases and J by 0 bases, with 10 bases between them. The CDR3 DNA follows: TGTGCCAGCAGTTTATCGGCGGGAGCTAACTATGGCTACACCTTC. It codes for CASSLSAGANYGYTF.

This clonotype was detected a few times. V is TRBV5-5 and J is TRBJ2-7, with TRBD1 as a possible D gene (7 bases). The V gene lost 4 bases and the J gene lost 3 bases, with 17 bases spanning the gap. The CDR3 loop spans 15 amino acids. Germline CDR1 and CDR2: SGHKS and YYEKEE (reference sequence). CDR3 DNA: TGTGCCAGCAGCCCGGAGGCGGGACAGATCTACGAGCAGTACTTC. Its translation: CASSPEAGQIYEQYF.